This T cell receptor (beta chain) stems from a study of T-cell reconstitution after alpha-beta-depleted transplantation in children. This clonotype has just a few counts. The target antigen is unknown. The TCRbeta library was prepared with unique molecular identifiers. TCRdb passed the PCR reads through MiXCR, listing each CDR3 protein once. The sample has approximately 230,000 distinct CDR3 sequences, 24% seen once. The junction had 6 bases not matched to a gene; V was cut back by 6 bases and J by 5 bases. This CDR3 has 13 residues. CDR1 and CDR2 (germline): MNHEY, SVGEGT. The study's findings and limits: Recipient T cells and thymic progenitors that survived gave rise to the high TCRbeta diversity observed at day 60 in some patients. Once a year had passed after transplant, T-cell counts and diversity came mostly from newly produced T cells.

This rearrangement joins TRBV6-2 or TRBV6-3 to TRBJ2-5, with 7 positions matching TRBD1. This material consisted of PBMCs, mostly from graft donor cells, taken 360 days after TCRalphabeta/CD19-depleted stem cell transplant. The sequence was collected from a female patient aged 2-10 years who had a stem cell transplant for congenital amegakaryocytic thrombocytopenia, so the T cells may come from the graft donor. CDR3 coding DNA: TGTGCCAGCAGAACACAGGGGTGGGAGACCCAGTACTTC. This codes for CASRTQGWETQYF.